The 10 T cell receptor beta chains listed next were all sequenced from one sample in a study of blood T cells in healthy people across ages (dated by TCRdb to about 2015). Library prep was done by 5' RACE. The sequencer was an Illumina HiSeq 2500. The second PCR ran for about 7 to 11 cycles and used a J-beta primer mix along with a sample-barcoded 5' primer. In-frame beta chains were kept once TCRdb had trimmed the public reads at Q25 with fastp and called clones with MiXCR. Identical CDR3 proteins give one entry, which carries the most common genes and DNA. The sample data list about 1.8 million distinct CDR3 sequences, and 49% of these were observed just once. The ten largest clones take up less than 2.5% of the sample. The material sequenced was blood. These receptors came from a woman in her thirties or forties in good health.

V is TRBV27 and J is TRBJ2-4; D not resolved. Germline CDR1 MNHEY, CDR2 SMNVEV (reference sequence). The CDR3 runs 14 residues. V was clipped by 4 bases and J by 0 bases, with 7 bases between them. The CDR3 region is CASSSLGAKNIQYF. DNA of the CDR3: TGTGCCAGCAGTTCTTTGGGAGCCAAAAACATTCAGTACTTC.

This rearrangement joins TRBV24-1 to TRBJ2-1, with 8 bases that match TRBD1. The J segment lost 6 bases and the V segment lost 3 bases, leaving 6 bases of the junction unmatched. The CDR3 totals 15 residues. Germline values: CDR1 KGHDR, CDR2 SFDVKD. The CDR3: CATSDVQGASNEQFF. In DNA, the CDR3 is TGTGCCACCAGTGATGTGCAGGGGGCAAGCAATGAGCAGTTCTTC.

The chain couples TRBV6-5 to TRBJ2-1; 8 bases are shared with TRBD2. V shed 1 base, J shed 8 bases, and the junction held 13 bases outside the gene matches. The germline CDR1 and CDR2 sequences are MNHEY and SVGAGI. This CDR3 spans 17 amino acids. CDR3 residues: CASSYLGTRFIVYEQFF. CDR3 bases: TGTGCCAGCAGTTACTTGGGGACTAGATTTATCGTGTATGAGCAGTTCTTC.

As regards this clonotype: At one of its ends the junction is not consistent with the germline gene, which may arise from a read error. The chain uses TRBV7-9 and TRBJ1-2; tentatively, D is TRBD1 (5 bases). Germline assignment: CDR1 SEHNR and CDR2 FQNEAQ (reference sequence). This CDR3 is built from 11 residues. CDR3 nucleotides: TGTGCCAACAGCCCAGGGTATGGCTACACCTTC. Its translation: CANSPGYGYTF.

V is TRBV27 and J is TRBJ2-7; no firm D call. The V end lost 0 bases, the J end lost 3 bases, and 12 bases lay between the germline ends. The CDR3 has 15 amino acids. Germline loops: CDR1 MNHEY, CDR2 SMNVEV (reference sequence). CDR3 coding DNA: TGTGCCAGCAGTTTATCCTTAAGCCGGATCTACGAGCAGTACTTC. It yields the protein CASSLSLSRIYEQYF.

The J gene is TRBJ1-1, the V gene TRBV7-9, with D tentatively TRBD1 (5 bases). CDR3 length equals 12 residues. Germline V gene data show CDR1 as SEHNR and CDR2 as FQNEAQ (reference sequence). Trimming stripped 4 bases from V and 8 bases from J, with 11 bases between. This CDR3 is CASSYGAKEAFF. CDR3 coding DNA: TGTGCCAGCAGCTACGGGGCAAAAGAAGCTTTCTTT.

The V call is TRBV9, the J call TRBJ2-6; TRBD1 agrees at 7 bases. V dropped 4 bases and J dropped 0; count of bases not matched to a gene: 10. The CDR3 spans 18 residues. Germline V gene lookup returns CDR1 SGDLS and CDR2 YYNGEE. Here the CDR3 reads CASSSPGTAYSGANVLTF. CDR3 in DNA: TGTGCCAGCAGCTCTCCCGGGACAGCGTACTCTGGGGCCAACGTCCTGACTTTC.

V is TRBV24-1 and J is TRBJ2-5, with D perhaps matching TRBD1 or TRBD2 (5 bases each). There are 14 residues in the CDR3. CDR1 and CDR2 from the germline V gene are KGHDR and SFDVKD. The ends were cut back, 3 bases at V and 2 bases at J, with 9 bases in the middle. CDR3 DNA: TGTGCCACCAGTGATCCGGGACGACAAGAGACCCAGTACTTC. This sequence encodes CATSDPGRQETQYF.

This sequence joins TRBV28 and TRBJ1-6, with TRBD1 matching 8 bases. The length of the CDR3 is 16 residues. Germline assignment: CDR1 MDHEN and CDR2 SYDVKM. V lost 5 bases, J lost 6 bases, and 9 bases stayed unmatched. The CDR3 reads CASSVNRQGPNSPLHF. For the CDR3, the DNA is TGTGCCAGCAGTGTAAACCGACAGGGGCCTAATTCACCCCTCCACTTT.

J is TRBJ2-7 and V is TRBV6-5; tentative D call: TRBD2 (7 bases). Trimming left V 0 bases short and J 12 bases short, with 21 bases between. CDR1 and CDR2 (germline): MNHEY, SVGAGI. This CDR3 spans 15 amino acids. The CDR3 nucleotides read TGTGCCAGCAGTTACTCGATTGGGGGGCGGGAGACCCGGTACTTC. Amino acid sequence: CASSYSIGGRETRYF.